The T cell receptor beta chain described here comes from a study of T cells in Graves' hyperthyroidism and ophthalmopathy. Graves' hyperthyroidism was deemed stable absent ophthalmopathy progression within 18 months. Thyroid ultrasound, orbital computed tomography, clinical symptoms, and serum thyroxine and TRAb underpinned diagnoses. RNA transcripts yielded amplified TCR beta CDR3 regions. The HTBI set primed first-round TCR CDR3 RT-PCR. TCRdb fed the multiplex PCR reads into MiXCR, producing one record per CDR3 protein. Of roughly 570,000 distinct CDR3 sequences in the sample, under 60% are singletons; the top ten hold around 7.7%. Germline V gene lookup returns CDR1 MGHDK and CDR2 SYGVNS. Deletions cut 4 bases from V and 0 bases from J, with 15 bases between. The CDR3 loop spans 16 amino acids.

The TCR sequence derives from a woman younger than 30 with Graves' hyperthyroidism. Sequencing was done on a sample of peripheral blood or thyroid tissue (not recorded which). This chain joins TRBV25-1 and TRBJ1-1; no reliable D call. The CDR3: CASSARDSGLNTEAFF. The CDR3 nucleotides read TGTGCCAGCAGTGCTAGAGATAGCGGGCTGAACACTGAAGCTTTCTTT.